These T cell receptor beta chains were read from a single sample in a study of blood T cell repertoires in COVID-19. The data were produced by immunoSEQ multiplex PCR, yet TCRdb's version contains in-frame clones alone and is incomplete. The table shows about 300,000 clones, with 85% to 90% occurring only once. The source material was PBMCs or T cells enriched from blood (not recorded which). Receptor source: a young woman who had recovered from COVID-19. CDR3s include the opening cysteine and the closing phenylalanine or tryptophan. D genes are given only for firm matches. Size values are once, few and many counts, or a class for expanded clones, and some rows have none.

CDR3aa: CASSQTGTGAYEQYF; CDR3nt: TGCGCCAGCAGCCAAACCGGGACAGGGGCCTACGAGCAGTACTTC; abundance: NA; len: 15; d_gene: TRBD1; v_gene: TRBV5-1; j_gene: TRBJ2-7
CDR3aa: CAWSSSTGIQSPYEQYF; CDR3nt: TGTGCCTGGAGTTCCTCGACAGGGATACAATCCCCCTACGAGCAGTACTTC; abundance: NA; len: 17; d_gene: TRBD1; v_gene: TRBV30; j_gene: TRBJ2-7
CDR3aa: CASSSQTGLNTEAFF; CDR3nt: TGTGCCAGCAGCTCTCAGACAGGTTTGAACACTGAAGCTTTCTTT; abundance: NA; len: 15; d_gene: NA; v_gene: TRBV7-9; j_gene: TRBJ1-1
CDR3aa: CASSQYDGSAYEQYF; CDR3nt: TGTGCCAGCAGCCAATACGATGGTTCAGCCTACGAGCAGTACTTC; abundance: NA; len: 15; d_gene: NA; v_gene: TRBV3-1/TRBV3-2; j_gene: TRBJ2-7
CDR3aa: CASSQEGVVDQPQHF; CDR3nt: TGTGCCAGCAGCCAAGAAGGGGTAGTTGATCAGCCCCAGCATTTT; abundance: NA; len: 15; d_gene: NA; v_gene: TRBV7-9; j_gene: TRBJ1-5
CDR3aa: CASSGREGTDTQYF; CDR3nt: TGTGCCAGCAGTGGGCGGGAGGGTACAGATACGCAGTATTTT; abundance: NA; len: 14; d_gene: TRBD2; v_gene: TRBV2; j_gene: TRBJ2-3
CDR3aa: CASSQDFPRQGSGNTIYF; CDR3nt: TGTGCCAGCAGCCAAGACTTTCCAAGACAGGGGTCCGGAAACACCATATATTTT; abundance: NA; len: 18; d_gene: TRBD1; v_gene: TRBV14; j_gene: TRBJ1-3
CDR3aa: CASRGTENTGELFF; CDR3nt: TGCGCCAGCCGCGGGACAGAGAACACCGGGGAGCTGTTTTTT; abundance: NA; len: 14; d_gene: NA; v_gene: TRBV5-1; j_gene: TRBJ2-2
CDR3aa: CASTLTGTGQNYGYTF; CDR3nt: TGTGCCAGTACACTTACCGGGACAGGGCAGAACTATGGCTACACCTTC; abundance: NA; len: 16; d_gene: TRBD1; v_gene: TRBV28; j_gene: TRBJ1-2
CDR3aa: CASSQTGYEQYF; CDR3nt: TGTGCCAGTAGCCAGACAGGCTACGAGCAGTACTTC; abundance: NA; len: 12; d_gene: NA; v_gene: TRBV19; j_gene: TRBJ2-7
CDR3aa: CASSFPGQVNYANTGELFF; CDR3nt: TGTGCCAGCAGCTTCCCGGGACAGGTAAACTACGCGAACACCGGGGAGCTGTTTTTT; abundance: NA; len: 19; d_gene: TRBD1; v_gene: TRBV5-6; j_gene: TRBJ2-2
CDR3aa: CASSKQGTSGGYTF; CDR3nt: TGTGCCAGCAGTAAACAAGGGACATCAGGCGGCTACACCTTC; abundance: NA; len: 14; d_gene: NA; v_gene: TRBV6-6; j_gene: TRBJ1-2
CDR3aa: CASSLLGGNTEAFF; CDR3nt: TGTGCCAGCAGCTTATTAGGGGGGAACACTGAAGCTTTCTTT; abundance: NA; len: 14; d_gene: NA; v_gene: TRBV7-3; j_gene: TRBJ1-1
CDR3aa: CASSLGGQLATNEKLFF; CDR3nt: TGTGCCAGCAGCTTGGGGGGACAGTTGGCGACTAATGAAAAACTGTTTTTT; abundance: NA; len: 17; d_gene: TRBD1; v_gene: TRBV5-5; j_gene: TRBJ1-4
CDR3aa: CASSQDWGGGEQFF; CDR3nt: TGTGCCAGCAGCCAAGATTGGGGGGGAGGTGAGCAGTTCTTC; abundance: NA; len: 14; d_gene: TRBD2; v_gene: TRBV4-2; j_gene: TRBJ2-1
CDR3aa: CASTLTSTDTQYF; CDR3nt: TGTGCCAGTACCCTCACTAGCACAGATACGCAGTATTTT; abundance: NA; len: 13; d_gene: NA; v_gene: TRBV19; j_gene: TRBJ2-3
CDR3aa: CSALGNTIYF; CDR3nt: TGCAGCGCCCTCGGAAACACCATATATTTT; abundance: NA; len: 10; d_gene: NA; v_gene: TRBV29-1; j_gene: TRBJ1-3
CDR3aa: CASSIVGGLEQFF; CDR3nt: TGTGCCAGTAGTATAGTGGGGGGACTCGAGCAGTTCTTC; abundance: NA; len: 13; d_gene: NA; v_gene: TRBV19; j_gene: TRBJ2-1
CDR3aa: CATSVSGWHTEAFF; CDR3nt: TGTGCCACCAGTGTGTCCGGGTGGCACACTGAAGCTTTCTTT; abundance: NA; len: 14; d_gene: NA; v_gene: TRBV24-1; j_gene: TRBJ1-1
CDR3aa: CASSLAIDSSYNEKLFF; CDR3nt: TGTGCCAGCAGCTTGGCGATAGACAGTTCCTATAATGAAAAACTGTTTTTT; abundance: few; len: 17; d_gene: NA; v_gene: TRBV5-5; j_gene: TRBJ1-4
CDR3aa: CASRQGKTNEKLFF; CDR3nt: TGCGCCAGCAGACAGGGAAAAACTAATGAAAAACTGTTTTTT; abundance: NA; len: 14; d_gene: NA; v_gene: TRBV5-1; j_gene: TRBJ1-4
CDR3aa: CASSAQDANTEAFF; CDR3nt: TGTGCCAGCAGCGCCCAGGATGCGAACACTGAAGCTTTCTTT; abundance: NA; len: 14; d_gene: NA; v_gene: TRBV9; j_gene: TRBJ1-1
CDR3aa: CASSRQHNEKLFF; CDR3nt: TGTGCCAGCTCAAGACAGCATAATGAAAAACTGTTTTTT; abundance: NA; len: 13; d_gene: NA; v_gene: TRBV9; j_gene: TRBJ1-4
CDR3aa: CASSLGGTTYNEQFF; CDR3nt: TGTGCCAGCAGTTTAGGTGGGACTACTTACAATGAGCAGTTCTTC; abundance: NA; len: 15; d_gene: TRBD2; v_gene: TRBV27; j_gene: TRBJ2-1
CDR3aa: CASRQGSSFYEQYF; CDR3nt: TGCGCCAGCCGCCAGGGGTCCTCGTTCTACGAGCAGTACTTC; abundance: once; len: 14; d_gene: NA; v_gene: TRBV5-1; j_gene: TRBJ2-7
CDR3aa: CASSRRLAGVNNEQFF; CDR3nt: TGCGCCAGCAGCCGAAGACTAGCGGGAGTGAACAATGAGCAGTTCTTC; abundance: NA; len: 16; d_gene: TRBD2; v_gene: TRBV5-1; j_gene: TRBJ2-1
CDR3aa: CASSHGGLAGTQETQYF; CDR3nt: TGTGCCAGCAGCCACGGCGGACTAGCGGGGACTCAAGAGACCCAGTACTTC; abundance: NA; len: 17; d_gene: TRBD2; v_gene: TRBV7-8; j_gene: TRBJ2-5
CDR3aa: CASSLLSGGLYEQYF; CDR3nt: TGCGCCAGCAGCTTGTTGTCAGGGGGTCTTTACGAGCAGTACTTC; abundance: NA; len: 15; d_gene: TRBD1; v_gene: TRBV5-1; j_gene: TRBJ2-7
CDR3aa: CASSLGGGYGYEQYF; CDR3nt: TGTGCCAGCAGCTTAGGAGGGGGTTATGGCTACGAGCAGTACTTC; abundance: NA; len: 15; d_gene: NA; v_gene: TRBV7-9; j_gene: TRBJ2-7
CDR3aa: CASSQFVLYGYTF; CDR3nt: TGTGCCAGCAGCCAATTCGTACTCTATGGCTACACCTTC; abundance: NA; len: 13; d_gene: NA; v_gene: TRBV3-1/TRBV3-2; j_gene: TRBJ1-2
CDR3aa: CASSYSVWGDQPQHF; CDR3nt: TGTGCCAGCAGTTACTCAGTATGGGGGGATCAGCCCCAGCATTTT; abundance: once; len: 15; d_gene: NA; v_gene: TRBV6-5; j_gene: TRBJ1-5
CDR3aa: CASSREENEQFF; CDR3nt: TGTGCCAGCTCACGAGAAGAAAATGAGCAGTTCTTC; abundance: NA; len: 12; d_gene: NA; v_gene: TRBV18; j_gene: TRBJ2-1
CDR3aa: CASSAHIVGSGYTF; CDR3nt: TGTGCCAGCAGTGCTCATATCGTCGGGAGTGGCTACACCTTC; abundance: NA; len: 14; d_gene: NA; v_gene: TRBV25-1; j_gene: TRBJ1-2
CDR3aa: CASSEANSHRGWGEKLFF; CDR3nt: TGTGCCAGCAGTGAAGCAAACTCACACAGGGGGTGGGGGGAAAAACTGTTTTTT; abundance: NA; len: 18; d_gene: TRBD1; v_gene: TRBV6-1; j_gene: TRBJ1-4
CDR3aa: CASSLAKTSGGPYNEQFF; CDR3nt: TGCGCCAGCAGCTTGGCCAAAACTAGCGGGGGGCCCTACAATGAGCAGTTCTTC; abundance: NA; len: 18; d_gene: TRBD2; v_gene: TRBV5-1; j_gene: TRBJ2-1
CDR3aa: CASSDRWQETQYF; CDR3nt: TGCGCCAGCAGTGACAGGTGGCAAGAGACCCAGTACTTC; abundance: NA; len: 13; d_gene: NA; v_gene: TRBV10-1; j_gene: TRBJ2-5
CDR3aa: CASSESPSGAGETQYF; CDR3nt: TGTGCCAGCAGTGAATCTCCATCGGGCGCGGGGGAGACCCAGTACTTC; abundance: NA; len: 16; d_gene: NA; v_gene: TRBV6-1; j_gene: TRBJ2-5
CDR3aa: CASSLLWTGSTGELFF; CDR3nt: TGCGCCAGCAGCTTACTTTGGACAGGGAGTACCGGGGAGCTGTTTTTT; abundance: NA; len: 16; d_gene: TRBD1; v_gene: TRBV5-1; j_gene: TRBJ2-2
CDR3aa: CASRLAGNNEQFF; CDR3nt: TGTGCCAGCAGACTAGCGGGGAACAATGAGCAGTTCTTC; abundance: NA; len: 13; d_gene: TRBD2; v_gene: TRBV6-5; j_gene: TRBJ2-1
CDR3aa: CASSQEFGGIQETQYF; CDR3nt: TGTGCCAGCAGCCAAGAATTCGGGGGGATTCAAGAGACCCAGTACTTC; abundance: NA; len: 16; d_gene: TRBD2; v_gene: TRBV14; j_gene: TRBJ2-5
CDR3aa: CASSQLRGNEKLFF; CDR3nt: TGTGCCAGCAGTCAACTCAGGGGTAATGAAAAACTGTTTTTT; abundance: NA; len: 14; d_gene: NA; v_gene: TRBV6-5; j_gene: TRBJ1-4
CDR3aa: CASSQDLGTGGAGGYTF; CDR3nt: TGCGCCAGCAGCCAAGATTTGGGAACAGGGGGCGCGGGGGGCTACACCTTC; abundance: few; len: 17; d_gene: TRBD1; v_gene: TRBV4-1; j_gene: TRBJ1-2
CDR3aa: CASSSGTGNTEAFF; CDR3nt: TGTGCCAGCAGTTCCGGGACAGGGAACACTGAAGCTTTCTTT; abundance: once; len: 14; d_gene: TRBD1; v_gene: TRBV6-5; j_gene: TRBJ1-1
CDR3aa: CASSAGINTEAFF; CDR3nt: TGCGCCAGCAGTGCAGGGATAAACACTGAAGCTTTCTTT; abundance: NA; len: 13; d_gene: NA; v_gene: TRBV10-1; j_gene: TRBJ1-1
CDR3aa: CASSPDRGYGGRASDTQYF; CDR3nt: TGTGCCAGCAGCCCTGACAGGGGGTATGGCGGGAGGGCCTCAGATACGCAGTATTTT; abundance: NA; len: 19; d_gene: NA; v_gene: TRBV9; j_gene: TRBJ2-3
CDR3aa: CAISRRTSNQPQHF; CDR3nt: TGTGCCATCTCTAGGCGAACTAGCAATCAGCCCCAGCATTTT; abundance: NA; len: 14; d_gene: NA; v_gene: TRBV6-5; j_gene: TRBJ1-5
CDR3aa: CAITEGGQGIGGYTF; CDR3nt: TGTGCCATCACTGAGGGGGGACAGGGGATCGGCGGCTACACCTTC; abundance: NA; len: 15; d_gene: TRBD1; v_gene: TRBV10-3; j_gene: TRBJ1-2
CDR3aa: CATSDPLAEGYSEQFF; CDR3nt: TGTGCCACCAGTGATCCCCTGGCGGAGGGGTACAGTGAGCAGTTCTTC; abundance: NA; len: 16; d_gene: NA; v_gene: TRBV24-1; j_gene: TRBJ2-1
CDR3aa: CASSVDGTGAEAFF; CDR3nt: TGTGCCAGCAGCGTAGACGGGACAGGGGCTGAAGCTTTCTTT; abundance: NA; len: 14; d_gene: TRBD1; v_gene: TRBV9; j_gene: TRBJ1-1
CDR3aa: CASSSQGGYGYTF; CDR3nt: TGCGCCAGCAGTTCACAGGGTGGTTATGGCTACACCTTC; abundance: NA; len: 13; d_gene: NA; v_gene: TRBV4-1; j_gene: TRBJ1-2
CDR3aa: CASSLAGSNTQYF; CDR3nt: TGTGCCAGCAGCTTGGCCGGGAGCAATACGCAGTATTTT; abundance: NA; len: 13; d_gene: NA; v_gene: TRBV5-4; j_gene: TRBJ2-3
CDR3aa: CASSQRGGLETQYF; CDR3nt: TGTGCCAGCAGCCAAAGGGGCGGCTTAGAGACCCAGTACTTC; abundance: once; len: 14; d_gene: NA; v_gene: TRBV3-1/TRBV3-2; j_gene: TRBJ2-5
CDR3aa: CAISPGQAHTEAFF; CDR3nt: TGTGCCATCAGTCCGGGACAGGCTCACACTGAAGCTTTCTTT; abundance: once; len: 14; d_gene: TRBD1; v_gene: TRBV10-3; j_gene: TRBJ1-1
CDR3aa: CATSDSGQGGNQPQHF; CDR3nt: TGTGCCACCAGTGATTCTGGACAGGGTGGCAATCAGCCCCAGCATTTT; abundance: NA; len: 16; d_gene: TRBD1; v_gene: TRBV24-1; j_gene: TRBJ1-5
CDR3aa: CASSLYTGDYNSPLHF; CDR3nt: TGTGCCAGCAGCCTATATACAGGGGACTATAATTCACCCCTCCACTTT; abundance: NA; len: 16; d_gene: TRBD1; v_gene: TRBV5-5; j_gene: TRBJ1-6
CDR3aa: CASSSPDSPRRYNEQFF; CDR3nt: TGTGCCAGCAGCTCCCCCGACTCTCCTCGGCGGTACAATGAGCAGTTCTTC; abundance: NA; len: 17; d_gene: NA; v_gene: TRBV7-2; j_gene: TRBJ2-1
CDR3aa: CASSLSSYAGAAFF; CDR3nt: TGTGCCAGCAGTTTATCCTCTTACGCGGGGGCAGCTTTCTTT; abundance: NA; len: 14; d_gene: NA; v_gene: TRBV27; j_gene: TRBJ1-1
CDR3aa: CASSLGWGQVSYEQYF; CDR3nt: TGTGCCAGCAGCTTGGGTTGGGGACAGGTTTCCTACGAGCAGTACTTC; abundance: NA; len: 16; d_gene: TRBD1; v_gene: TRBV5-6; j_gene: TRBJ2-7
CDR3aa: CASSSRANTEAFF; CDR3nt: TGTGCCAGCTCATCCAGGGCCAACACTGAAGCTTTCTTT; abundance: NA; len: 13; d_gene: NA; v_gene: TRBV18; j_gene: TRBJ1-1
CDR3aa: CASSPQGLNTEAFF; CDR3nt: TGTGCCAGCAGCCCACAGGGCCTGAACACTGAAGCTTTCTTT; abundance: NA; len: 14; d_gene: NA; v_gene: TRBV11-3; j_gene: TRBJ1-1